This T cell receptor beta chain was documented in a study of vaccination effects on CD4 cells after COVID-19. Study-level points and caveats: Vaccine-induced new clones formed most post-vaccine spike-reactive clones in convalescents. Early post-infection timepoints were missing from the study, which also had few convalescent patients. Clones arising from infection and from vaccination showed marked clonal contraction late after vaccination.

Pools of viral peptides were used by the ViraFEST assay to expand antigen-specific CD4+ T cells ahead of sequencing. Investigators separated out CD4+ T cells once about 10 days of culture had passed. It was between March and December 2020 that the person had a SARS-CoV-2 infection confirmed by PCR. Some clones are missing from TCRdb's copy, which holds only in-frame ones; the method was immunoSEQ multiplex PCR. The profile shows approximately 29,000 clones, approximately 72% of them singletons. Comment on this clone: Its antigen is currently unknown.

After removal of 0 bases from V and 3 bases from J, the junction contained 2 bases not matched to a gene. The CDR3 runs 15 residues. Germline assignment: CDR1 SGHRS and CDR2 YFSETQ. This clonotype was obtained from a human donor who had a prior SARS-CoV-2 infection. Sequenced here: CD4+ T cells from PBMCs cultured with a peptide pool, sampled before COVID-19 vaccination. This sequence joins TRBV5-1 and TRBJ1-3; 8 positions agree with TRBD1. CDR3 amino acids: CASSLDTGGGNTIYF. CDR3 in DNA: TGCGCCAGCAGCTTGGATACAGGGGGTGGAAACACCATATATTTT.